The clone carrying this TCR beta chain was counted a single time. Trimming removed 5 bases from V and 2 bases from J, with 8 bases in between. The CDR3 extends over 14 amino acids. Germline V gene data show CDR1 as SGHRS and CDR2 as YFSETQ. The data originate from a study of identical twins. A single record per CDR3 protein comes from TCRdb applying MiXCR to the 5' RACE reads. The data show a few hundred thousand distinct CDR3 sequences, approximately 24% seen once. Another study also made use of these data, one on T cells expressing NK-cell markers. That paper notes: Of CD8+ T cells, about 1.0-8% belonged to dominant NKG2C+ clonotypes in more than five donors.

Input material: CD4+ T cells sorted from blood. The TCR sequence derives from a woman between 18 and 30 years old in good health. The chain has TRBV5-1 and TRBJ2-6; no clear D gene. The CDR3 DNA reads TGCGCCAGCAGGACACTCGCTGGGGCCAACGTCCTGACTTTC. Translation: CASRTLAGANVLTF.